A selection of T cell receptor beta chains follows, all from one sample in a study of OX40 agonist ivuxolimab in advanced cancers. Clones were sequenced by immunoSEQ multiplex PCR, and TCRdb holds only the in-frame ones, with some missing. The sample contains roughly 75,000 clones, about 88% of which appear only once. Sample: CD4+ or CD8+ T cells sorted from blood, taken in a trial of the OX40 agonist ivuxolimab. Every receptor here comes from an adult with an advanced solid tumor such as melanoma, head and neck, liver or kidney cancer. Both conserved end residues are part of each CDR3. The order of the fields is D gene, V gene, J gene, clone size, CDR3 DNA, CDR3 protein. D genes are given only for firm matches. Clone size appears in some rows only: once, few, many, or a class for an expanded clone.

>-|TRBV5-4|TRBJ2-1|-
TGTGCCAGCAGCCAAATACTAGTAAGCGGCTCCTACAATGAGCAGTTCTTC
CASSQILVSGSYNEQFF
>-|TRBV5-8|TRBJ2-1|-
TGTGCCAGCAGCTTGGTAAAGGGAAGCGGGACAACCAATGAGCAGTTCTTC
CASSLVKGSGTTNEQFF
>-|TRBV27|TRBJ2-7|once
TGTGCCAGCAGTTCCTACGTGGGACTTGCCGAGCAGTACTTC
CASSSYVGLAEQYF
>TRBD2|TRBV11-1|TRBJ2-7|-
TGTGCCAGCAGCTTTATGGGAGGGATCGAGCAGTACTTC
CASSFMGGIEQYF
>TRBD2|TRBV28|TRBJ2-5|few
TGTGCCAGCAGTGATAGCGGGAGAGAGACCCAGTACTTC
CASSDSGRETQYF
>-|TRBV27|TRBJ2-5|-
TGTGCCAGCAGACCCAACGGGGGGCGAAAAGAGACCCAGTACTTC
CASRPNGGRKETQYF
>TRBD2|TRBV19|TRBJ2-1|-
TGTGCCAGCACTGGGAGCGGGAGTCGCGCCTACAATGAGCAGTTCTTC
CASTGSGSRAYNEQFF
>TRBD1|TRBV19|TRBJ1-1|-
TGTGCCAGTAGTATGGGGCCCCGGCAGGGGGCGTATATGGTGAACACTGAAGCTTTCTTT
CASSMGPRQGAYMVNTEAFF
>-|TRBV9|TRBJ1-1|-
TGTGCCAGCAGCGTAGCGTTGGGCCCCAAGGCAGGGGAGAACACTGAAGCTTTCTTT
CASSVALGPKAGENTEAFF
>-|TRBV5-1|TRBJ2-1|-
TGCGCCAGCAGCTTGGCCAGAGATGAGCAGTTCTTC
CASSLARDEQFF
>-|TRBV21-1|TRBJ2-7|-
TGTGCCACCCCAGGAGGGGACAGGGCTCGATCGGCGACGTCCTACGAGCAGTACTTC
CATPGGDRARSATSYEQYF
>-|TRBV9|TRBJ2-1|-
TGTGCCAGCAGCGTAGGTGGGAGCACCTACAATGAGCAGTTCTTC
CASSVGGSTYNEQFF
>-|TRBV27|TRBJ2-5|-
TGTGCCAGCAGTCCTCTTAAAGGGCCAGAGACCCAGTACTTC
CASSPLKGPETQYF
>-|TRBV10-2|TRBJ2-1|-
TGCGCCAGCAGTGAGTCGAAGGGGCTCTCGGATGAGCAGTTCTTC
CASSESKGLSDEQFF
>-|TRBV7-2|TRBJ1-3|-
TGTGCCAGCAGCCCCTCCTCTGGAAACACCATATATTTT
CASSPSSGNTIYF
>-|TRBV5-6|TRBJ2-4|-
TGTGCCAGCAGCTTGGTAGCCAAAAACATTCAGTACTTC
CASSLVAKNIQYF
>TRBD1|TRBV7-9|TRBJ1-5|-
TGTGCCAGCAGCAAGACAGGGAATAACCAGCCCCAGCATTTT
CASSKTGNNQPQHF
>TRBD2|TRBV7-2|TRBJ2-1|-
TGTGCCAGCAGCTTCCTCGGGGGGAATGAGCAGTTCTTC
CASSFLGGNEQFF
>-|TRBV4-2|TRBJ2-3|-
TGTGCCAGCAGCCGAAGACAGCTCTCGGATACGCAGTATTTT
CASSRRQLSDTQYF
>-|TRBV21-1|TRBJ2-1|-
TGTGCCAGCAGCAAAATTTCGCGGGAGGACAGAAACAATGAGCAGTTCTTC
CASSKISREDRNNEQFF
>-|TRBV7-9|TRBJ2-4|-
TGTGCCAGCAGCCCACGGGACCATACAACCAAAAACATTCAGTACTTC
CASSPRDHTTKNIQYF
>TRBD2|TRBV5-8|TRBJ2-3|-
TGTGCCAGCAGCCCCCTAGGTAGGCTAGCGGACACAGATACGCAGTATTTT
CASSPLGRLADTDTQYF
>-|TRBV11-3|TRBJ1-5|few
TGTGCCAGCAGCTTATCTAGCAATCAGCCCCAGCATTTT
CASSLSSNQPQHF
>TRBD1|TRBV30|TRBJ2-2|-
TGTGCCTGGAGTGGACAGGGGGCTGGCACCGGGGAGCTGTTTTTT
CAWSGQGAGTGELFF
>TRBD1|TRBV6-5|TRBJ1-2|-
TGTGCCAGCAGGCCCGGGACAGCTAACTATGGCTACACCTTC
CASRPGTANYGYTF
>TRBD1|TRBV11-3|TRBJ1-1|-
TGTGCCAGCAGCAAAAGGACAGGGTGGAGGACTGAAGCTTTCTTT
CASSKRTGWRTEAFF
>-|TRBV14|TRBJ1-1|-
TGTGCCAGCAGCCAGGATTACCTCGGAGGCACTGAAGCTTTCTTT
CASSQDYLGGTEAFF
>-|TRBV5-1|TRBJ2-5|-
TGCGCCAGCAGCTCCGGAGGACGGGGAACCCAAGAGACCCAGTACTTC
CASSSGGRGTQETQYF
>-|TRBV25-1|TRBJ2-7|-
TGTGCCAGCAGTGGGTTACACAGGAGCTCCTACGAGCAGTACTTC
CASSGLHRSSYEQYF
>TRBD1|TRBV9|TRBJ1-1|-
TGTGCCAGCAGCGTAGACAGGACAGGGGGCGTCACTGAAGCTTTCTTT
CASSVDRTGGVTEAFF
>-|TRBV6-5|TRBJ1-2|-
TGTGCCAGCGTGGACAGCTTCTATGGCTACACCTTC
CASVDSFYGYTF
>-|TRBV27|TRBJ1-6|-
TGTGCCAGCAGTTTAATGAGGCCAGGGGATTATAATTCACCCCTCCACTTT
CASSLMRPGDYNSPLHF
>TRBD1|TRBV6-1|TRBJ2-1|-
TGTGCCAGCAGTCAGGGGGCGTTGGTTAATGAGCAGTTCTTC
CASSQGALVNEQFF
>-|TRBV7-9|TRBJ1-1|-
TGTGCCGGAACGGACAACATGAACACTGAAGCTTTCTTT
CAGTDNMNTEAFF
>-|TRBV5-1|TRBJ2-7|-
TGCGCCAGCAGCAGGGGCCCGGGCGGGGAGGCCTACGAGCAGTACTTC
CASSRGPGGEAYEQYF
>TRBD1|TRBV6-5|TRBJ1-1|-
TGTGCCAGCACTTACAGGGGAGAAGCTTTCTTT
CASTYRGEAFF
>TRBD1|TRBV5-5|TRBJ2-4|-
TGTGCCAGCCAGGCGACAGGGTTCGACATTCAGTACTTC
CASQATGFDIQYF
>-|TRBV2|TRBJ2-7|-
TGTGCCAGCAGTTATTCGGCGGCCTACGAGCAGTACTTC
CASSYSAAYEQYF
>TRBD2|TRBV11-3|TRBJ2-4|-
TGTGCCAGCAGCACACCAGCGGGACGTCCAGCACTTCTAGCCAAAAACATTCAGTACTTC
CASSTPAGRPALLAKNIQYF
>-|TRBV30|TRBJ1-1|-
TGTGCCTGGAGGGCAGGGGTGAACACTGAAGCTTTCTTT
CAWRAGVNTEAFF
>-|TRBV4-2|TRBJ2-2|once
TGTGCCAGCAGCCAATTGGGAGCTACCGGGGAGCTGTTTTTT
CASSQLGATGELFF
>TRBD2|TRBV5-4|TRBJ2-7|-
TGTGCCAGCAGCGGAATAGAGCGGGAGGGCCTCGAGCAGTACTTC
CASSGIEREGLEQYF
>-|TRBV19|TRBJ2-7|-
TGTGCCAGTAGTATGTTCAGGGGCGAGCAGTACTTC
CASSMFRGEQYF
>TRBD2|TRBV27|TRBJ2-5|-
TGTGCCACCTCCGGGACTAGGATCGGCCAAGAGACCCAGTACTTC
CATSGTRIGQETQYF
>-|TRBV19|TRBJ1-5|-
TGTGCCAGTAGACCTCAGGGAATTTATAGCAATCAGCCCCAGCATTTT
CASRPQGIYSNQPQHF
>TRBD1|TRBV5-1|TRBJ2-3|-
TGCGCCAGCAGGACGGGACAGGGCCCCGATACGCAGTATTTT
CASRTGQGPDTQYF
>-|TRBV16|TRBJ2-1|once
TGTGCCAGCAGCCAATCGATCCATGAGCAGTTCTTC
CASSQSIHEQFF
>-|TRBV5-1|TRBJ2-1|-
TGCGCCAGCAAAAGGACAGCTCAGGAGGATGAGCAGTTCTTC
CASKRTAQEDEQFF
>-|TRBV4-1|TRBJ2-5|-
TGCGCCAGCAGCCTAGACCCGGGAGTAGGAGAGACCCAGTACTTC
CASSLDPGVGETQYF
>TRBD1|TRBV2|TRBJ2-2|-
TGTGCCAGCACCCTCCAGGGACAGTCGGGGGGGGAGCTGTTTTTT
CASTLQGQSGGELFF
>-|TRBV15|TRBJ1-5|-
TGTGCCACCAGCAGAGATGCAGGGGACAATCAGCCCCAGCATTTT
CATSRDAGDNQPQHF
>TRBD1|TRBV7-3|TRBJ2-2|-
TGTGCCAGCAGCTTAGGAGGACAGGGGGTCCCCGGGGAGCTGTTTTTT
CASSLGGQGVPGELFF
>-|TRBV27|TRBJ1-3|-
TGTGCCAGCAGTCAGACGGGGACGTCGGGAAACACCATATATTTT
CASSQTGTSGNTIYF
>-|TRBV4-2|TRBJ1-4|-
TGTGCCAGCAGCCAAGGGAGGGATGAAAAACTGTTTTTT
CASSQGRDEKLFF
>-|TRBV11-1|TRBJ2-2|-
TGTGCCAGCAGCTTAAATCGTGGGCAGGGGAGCGGGGAGCTGTTTTTT
CASSLNRGQGSGELFF
>TRBD1|TRBV29-1|TRBJ2-7|-
TGCAGCGTTGAACCCCCGGGACAGGGCGGCGAGCAGTACTTC
CSVEPPGQGGEQYF
>-|TRBV29-1|TRBJ1-1|-
TGCAGCGTTGAAAAGGGGTACGACACTGAAGCTTTCTTT
CSVEKGYDTEAFF
>-|TRBV4-1|TRBJ2-1|-
TGCGCCAGCAGCCAAGGGCCGGGACTCGTGCGGGATGAGCAGTTCTTC
CASSQGPGLVRDEQFF
>-|TRBV2|TRBJ2-7|few
TGTGCCAGCAGTAGTGGACGGGCCGAAGGCTACGAGCAGTACTTC
CASSSGRAEGYEQYF